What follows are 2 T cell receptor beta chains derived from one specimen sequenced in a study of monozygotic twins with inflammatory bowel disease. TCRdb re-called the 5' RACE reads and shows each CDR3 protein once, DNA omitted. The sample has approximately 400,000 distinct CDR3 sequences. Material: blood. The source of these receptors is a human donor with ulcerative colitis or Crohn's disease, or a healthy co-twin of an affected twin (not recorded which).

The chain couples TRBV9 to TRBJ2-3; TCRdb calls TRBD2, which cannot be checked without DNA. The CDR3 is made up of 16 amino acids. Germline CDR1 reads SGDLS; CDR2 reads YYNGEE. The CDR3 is CASSVDPAGGPDTQYF.

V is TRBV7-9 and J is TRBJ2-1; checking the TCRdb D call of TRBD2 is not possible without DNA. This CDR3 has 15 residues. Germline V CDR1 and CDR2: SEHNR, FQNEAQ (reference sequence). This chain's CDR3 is CASNQGLAGYNEQFF.